Each of the 16 T cell receptor beta chains below was sequenced from the same sample in a study of blood T cell repertoires in COVID-19. Data came from immunoSEQ multiplex PCR; TCRdb stores just in-frame clones and leaves some out. The table lists some 210,000 clones, around 88% of them singletons. Material: peripheral blood. Receptor source: a man over 45 with active or convalescent COVID-19.

This CDR3 reads CASSLRVGDTEAFF. CDR3 DNA: TGTGCCAGCAGCTTACGCGTAGGGGACACTGAAGCTTTCTTT. V usage is TRBV7-9 and J usage is TRBJ1-1; D may be TRBD1 (5 bases). The CDR3 spans 14 residues. Trimming left V 2 bases short and J 3 bases short, with 10 bases between. CDR1 SEHNR and CDR2 FQNEAQ come from the germline V gene (reference sequence).

V usage is TRBV7-9 and J usage is TRBJ1-1; no clear D. Trimming took off 1 base at V and 4 bases at J, with 22 bases between the two ends. The CDR3 spans 18 residues. Germline CDR1 reads SEHNR; CDR2 reads FQNEAQ (reference sequence). The DNA for the CDR3 is TGTGCCAGCAGCTTAGTTGTACTTCGGCAAACGGGGAGCACTGAAGCTTTCTTT. It codes for CASSLVVLRQTGSTEAFF.

The chain has TRBV24-1 and TRBJ2-2, with 7 bases fitting TRBD1. The junction had 6 bases not matched to a gene; V was cut back by 5 bases and J by 1 base. Germline loops: CDR1 KGHDR, CDR2 SFDVKD. The CDR3 has 16 amino acids. CDR3 in amino acids: CATSAPGTVNTGELFF. The CDR3 region has the DNA TGTGCCACCAGTGCCCCCGGGACAGTGAACACCGGGGAGCTGTTTTTT.

The J gene is TRBJ2-1, the V gene TRBV5-5; D unresolved. The CDR3 totals 12 residues. Germline CDR1 reads SGHKS; CDR2 reads YYEKEE (reference sequence). Deletions cut 2 bases from V and 6 bases from J, with 6 bases between. CDR3 coding DNA: TGTGCCAGCAGCTTTTACACCAATGAGCAGTTCTTC. The encoded protein is CASSFYTNEQFF. Together with reference TRBV5-5 and TRBJ2-1, the CDR3 gives the full variable domain: DAGVTQSPTHLIKTRGQQVTLRCSPISGHKSVSWYQQVLGQGPQFIFQYYEKEERGRGNFPDRFSARQFPNYSSELNVNALLLGDSALYLCASSFYTNEQFFGPGTRLTVL.

The chain recombines TRBV10-3 with TRBJ1-6; the D gene is possibly TRBD1 (6 bases). Germline V gives CDR1 ENHRY, CDR2 SYGVKD. Trimming pared 7 bases from V and 4 bases from J, leaving 14 bases between. The CDR3 sequence is 15 residues long. As DNA, the CDR3 is TGTGCCATCAAAGAACAGGGACCATATAATTCACCCCTCCACTTT. This sequence encodes CAIKEQGPYNSPLHF.

The chain combines TRBV24-1 with TRBJ1-2; unclear D gene. The ends were cut back, 1 base at V and 7 bases at J, with 9 bases in the middle. The germline CDR1 and CDR2 sequences are KGHDR and SFDVKD. The CDR3 consists of 13 residues. In DNA form, the CDR3 reads TGTGCCACCAGTGATTTCAGAGGGATTGGCTACACCTTC. Its translation: CATSDFRGIGYTF.

As DNA, the CDR3 is TGTGCCAGTAGTATGGCAGGGTTCAGGAATTCACCCCTCCACTTT. Translation gives CASSMAGFRNSPLHF. V is TRBV19 and J is TRBJ1-6; D is possibly TRBD1 (5 bases). Germline values: CDR1 LNHDA, CDR2 SQIVND (reference sequence). The V end was cut by 3 bases, the J end by 7 bases, with 13 bases between. The CDR3 runs 15 residues.

The chain links TRBV7-3 to TRBJ2-1; 15 positions agree with TRBD2. The V gene end was trimmed by 5 bases and the J gene end by 6 bases; junction bases not matched to a gene: 5. The CDR3 length is 16 residues. The germline V gene encodes CDR1 SGHTA and CDR2 FQGTGA. DNA of the CDR3: TGTGCCAGCAGCCCCTGGACTAGCGGGAGGGGCAATGAGCAGTTCTTC. This sequence encodes CASSPWTSGRGNEQFF.

This chain uses TRBV18 with TRBJ1-1, with 10 bases identical to TRBD1. J lost 6 bases, V lost 2 bases, and 0 bases had no gene match. The CDR3 has 13 residues. Germline V lookup: CDR1 KGHSH, CDR2 LQKENI. The CDR3 DNA reads as TGTGCCAGCTCACCAGGGACAGGGGCTGAAGCTTTCTTT. It translates to CASSPGTGAEAFF.

The chain links TRBV15 to TRBJ1-5, with D possibly matching TRBD1 (5 bases). Germline V gene sequence: CDR1 LNHNV, CDR2 YYDKDF (reference sequence). This CDR3 spans 14 amino acids. V was trimmed by 5 bases and J by 6 bases, leaving 14 bases between them. The CDR3 DNA reads TGTGCCACCAGCCTCTACCCAGGGTCTCAGCCCCAGCATTTT. Residues: CATSLYPGSQPQHF.

The rearrangement links TRBV7-2 to TRBJ1-2; the match to TRBD1 covers 10 bases. The germline CDR1 and CDR2 sequences are SGHTA and FQGNSA. The junction had 7 bases not matched to a gene; V was cut back by 1 base and J by 5 bases. CDR3 size: 16 residues. The CDR3 protein is CASSLDPRDRGYGYTF. DNA for the CDR3: TGTGCCAGCAGCTTAGACCCCCGGGACAGGGGTTATGGCTACACCTTC.

J is TRBJ2-3 and V is TRBV13; no definite D call. CDR3 size: 14 residues. Trimming took off 0 bases at V and 1 base at J, with 5 bases between the two ends. CDR1 is PRHDT and CDR2 is FYEKMQ in the germline V gene (reference sequence). The CDR3 is CASSLGVGTDTQYF. DNA for the CDR3: TGTGCCAGCAGCTTAGGCGTTGGCACAGATACGCAGTATTTT.

The chain employs TRBV5-6 and TRBJ2-3; D gene unclear. With 4 bases removed from V and 7 bases from J, the gap between germline ends came to 10 bases. The CDR3 is 12 residues long. Germline V gene data show CDR1 as SGHDT and CDR2 as YYEEEE. The CDR3, as DNA: TGTGCCAGCAGCGCAGGCGTCTATACGCAGTATTTT. Protein: CASSAGVYTQYF.

This chain connects TRBV5-1 to TRBJ1-4; no clear D gene. Looked up from germline, CDR1 is SGHRS and CDR2 is YFSETQ. This CDR3 is 16 amino acids long. Trimming removed 0 bases from V and 5 bases from J, with 14 bases in between. The CDR3 loop is CASSLGHPGGNEKLFF. CDR3 bases: TGCGCCAGCAGCTTGGGGCACCCCGGAGGGAATGAAAAACTGTTTTTT.

V is TRBV28 and J is TRBJ2-5, with D maybe TRBD1 (6 bases). V was cut by 6 bases and J by 2 bases, with 10 bases left in between. The germline gives CDR1 MDHEN, CDR2 SYDVKM. The CDR3 sequence is 13 residues long. CDR3 DNA sequence: TGTGCCAGCAGGGGACAAATTCAAGAGACCCAGTACTTC. It is translated as CASRGQIQETQYF.

The chain is built from TRBV28 and TRBJ1-5; D may be TRBD1 (6 bases). This CDR3 spans 14 amino acids. V lost 7 bases and J 3 bases, leaving 13 bases between the germline ends. In germline, CDR1 is MDHEN, CDR2 SYDVKM. DNA of the CDR3: TGTGCCAGCAAACTGGACAGCTCCAATCAGCCCCAGCATTTT. Translated, it gives CASKLDSSNQPQHF.